This T cell receptor (beta chain) was recovered during a study of T cell responses to AZD1222 COVID-19 vaccine. Study-level background: Second-dose groups at about 4 or about 12 weeks were pooled.

The V and J ends lost 10 bases and 3 bases respectively, with 16 bases between them. The CDR3 extends over 14 amino acids. Germline V gene data show CDR1 as ENHRY and CDR2 as SYGVKD. On this clone: Its specificity is not known.

The method was immunoSEQ multiplex PCR; TCRdb's version includes in-frame clones alone and lacks a portion of them. The table has roughly 40,000 clones, around 80% seen once. Study-level points and caveats: At 160-218 and 743-854, vaccine-associated CD4 TCRs were dominant, and they spanned spike. Spike-specific TCR breadth and depth grew following two AZD1222 doses.

This sample comprised peripheral blood, obtained on day 0 of AZD1222 vaccination. The TCR sequence derives from an adult in good health. This sequence joins TRBV10-3 and TRBJ1-5; D is unresolved. The CDR3 here is CASAPAGNNQPQHF. The CDR3 nucleotides are TGTGCCAGCGCCCCAGCGGGAAACAATCAGCCCCAGCATTTT.